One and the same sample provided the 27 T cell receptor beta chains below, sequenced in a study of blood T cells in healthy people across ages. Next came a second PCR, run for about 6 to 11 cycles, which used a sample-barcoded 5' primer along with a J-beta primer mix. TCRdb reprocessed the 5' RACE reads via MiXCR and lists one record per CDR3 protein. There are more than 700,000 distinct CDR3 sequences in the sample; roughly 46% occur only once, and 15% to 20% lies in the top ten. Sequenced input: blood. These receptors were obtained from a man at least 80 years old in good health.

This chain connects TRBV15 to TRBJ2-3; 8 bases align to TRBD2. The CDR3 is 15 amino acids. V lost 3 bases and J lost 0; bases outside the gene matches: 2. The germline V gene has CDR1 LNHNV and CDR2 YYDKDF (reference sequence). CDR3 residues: CATSSIAGSTDTQYF. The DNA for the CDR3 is TGTGCCACCAGCAGTATAGCGGGAAGCACAGATACGCAGTATTTT.

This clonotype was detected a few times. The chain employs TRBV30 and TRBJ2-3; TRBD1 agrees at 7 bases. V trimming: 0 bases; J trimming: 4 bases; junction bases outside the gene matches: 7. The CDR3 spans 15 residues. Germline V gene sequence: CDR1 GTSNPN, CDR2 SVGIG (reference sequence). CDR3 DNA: TGTGCCTGGAGTGTGAAGACAGGGTGGGCAGATACGCAGTATTTT. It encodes CAWSVKTGWADTQYF. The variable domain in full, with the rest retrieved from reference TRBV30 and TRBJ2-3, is SQTIHQWPATLVQPVGSPLSLECTVEGTSNPNLYWYRQAAGRGLQLLFYSVGIGQISSEVPQNLSASRPQDRQFILSSKKLLLSDSGFYLCAWSVKTGWADTQYFGPGTRLTVL.

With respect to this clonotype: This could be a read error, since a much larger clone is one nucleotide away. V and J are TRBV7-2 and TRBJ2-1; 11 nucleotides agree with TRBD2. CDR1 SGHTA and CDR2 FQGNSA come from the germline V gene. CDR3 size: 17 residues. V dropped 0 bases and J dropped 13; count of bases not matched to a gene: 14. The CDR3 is CASSLAGSGVAGGTQFF. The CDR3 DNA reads TGTGCCAGCAGCTTAGCCGGCTCGGGGGTAGCGGGAGGGACCCAGTTCTTC.

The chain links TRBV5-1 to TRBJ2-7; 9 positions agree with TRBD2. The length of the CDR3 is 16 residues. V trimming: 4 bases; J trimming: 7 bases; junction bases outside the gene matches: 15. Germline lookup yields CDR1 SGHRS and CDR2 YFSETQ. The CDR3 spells CASSPGTEAGGVEQYF. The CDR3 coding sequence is TGCGCCAGCAGCCCGGGGACTGAAGCGGGAGGAGTGGAGCAGTACTTC.

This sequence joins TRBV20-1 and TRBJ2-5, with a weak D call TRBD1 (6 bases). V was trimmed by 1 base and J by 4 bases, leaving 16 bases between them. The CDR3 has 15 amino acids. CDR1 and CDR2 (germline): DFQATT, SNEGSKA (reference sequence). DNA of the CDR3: TGCAGTGCTAGAGCTCCTCTACAGGGAACAGAGACCCAGTACTTC. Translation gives CSARAPLQGTETQYF.

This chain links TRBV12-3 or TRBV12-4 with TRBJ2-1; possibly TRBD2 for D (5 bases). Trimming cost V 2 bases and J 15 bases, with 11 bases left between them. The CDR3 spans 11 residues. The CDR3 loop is CASSLFREAFF. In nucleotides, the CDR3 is TGTGCCAGCAGTTTATTTCGGGAAGCGTTCTTC.

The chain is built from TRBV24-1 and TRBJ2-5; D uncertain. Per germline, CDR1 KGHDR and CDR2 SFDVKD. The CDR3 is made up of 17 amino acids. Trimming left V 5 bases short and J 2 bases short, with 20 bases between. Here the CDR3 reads CATSAVHSGQVQETQYF. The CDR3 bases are TGTGCCACCAGTGCCGTCCATTCTGGGCAGGTGCAAGAGACCCAGTACTTC.

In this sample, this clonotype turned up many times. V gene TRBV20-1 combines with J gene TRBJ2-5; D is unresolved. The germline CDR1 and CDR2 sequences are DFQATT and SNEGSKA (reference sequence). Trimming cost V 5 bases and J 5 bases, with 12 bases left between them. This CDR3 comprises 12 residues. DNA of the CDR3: TGCAGTGCTCAGGACCCCCGGGAGACCCAGTACTTC. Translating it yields CSAQDPRETQYF.

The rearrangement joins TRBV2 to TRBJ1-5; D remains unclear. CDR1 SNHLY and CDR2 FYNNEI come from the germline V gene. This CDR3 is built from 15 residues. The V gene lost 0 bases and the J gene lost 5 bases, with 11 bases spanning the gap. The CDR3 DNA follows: TGTGCCAGCAGTGAAGCTGGTAGGAGTCATCAGCCCCAGCATTTT. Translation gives CASSEAGRSHQPQHF. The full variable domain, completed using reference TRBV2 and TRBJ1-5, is EPEVTQTPSHQVTQMGQEVILRCVPISNHLYFYWYRQILGQKVEFLVSFYNNEISEKSEIFDDQFSVERPDGSNFTLKIRSTKLEDSAMYFCASSEAGRSHQPQHFGDGTRLSIL.

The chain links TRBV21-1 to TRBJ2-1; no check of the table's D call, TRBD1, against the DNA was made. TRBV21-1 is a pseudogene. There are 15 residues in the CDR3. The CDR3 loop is CASSKIGAQVNEQFF. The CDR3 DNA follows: TGTGCCAGCAGCAAGATAGGGGCGCAAGTTAATGAGCAGTTCTTC.

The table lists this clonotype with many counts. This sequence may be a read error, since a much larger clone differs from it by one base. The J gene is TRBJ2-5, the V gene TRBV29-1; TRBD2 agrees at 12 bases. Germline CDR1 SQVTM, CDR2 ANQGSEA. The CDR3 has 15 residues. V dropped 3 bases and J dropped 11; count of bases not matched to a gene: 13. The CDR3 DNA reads TGCAGCGTTGATAATTTACTAGCGGGGGGAGATGAGCAGTACTTC. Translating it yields CSVDNLLAGGDEQYF.

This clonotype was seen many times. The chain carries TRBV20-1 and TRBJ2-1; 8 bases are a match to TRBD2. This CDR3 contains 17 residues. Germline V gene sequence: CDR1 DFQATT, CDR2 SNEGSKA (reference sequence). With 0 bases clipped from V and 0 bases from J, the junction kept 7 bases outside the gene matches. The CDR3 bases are TGCAGTGCTAGAGAAGCGGGAGTGAGAAGCTCCTACAATGAGCAGTTCTTC. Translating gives CSAREAGVRSSYNEQFF.

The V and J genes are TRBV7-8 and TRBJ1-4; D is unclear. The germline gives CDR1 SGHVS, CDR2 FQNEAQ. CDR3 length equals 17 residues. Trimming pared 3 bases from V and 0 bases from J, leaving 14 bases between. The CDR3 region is CASSLQASIATNEKLFF. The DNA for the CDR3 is TGTGCCAGCAGCTTGCAGGCTTCGATTGCAACTAATGAAAAACTGTTTTTT.

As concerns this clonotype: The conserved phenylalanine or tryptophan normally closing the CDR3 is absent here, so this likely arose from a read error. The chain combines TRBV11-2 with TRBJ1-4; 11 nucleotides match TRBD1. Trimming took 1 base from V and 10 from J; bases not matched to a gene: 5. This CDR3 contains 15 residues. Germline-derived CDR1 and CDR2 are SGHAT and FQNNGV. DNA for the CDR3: TGTGCCAGCAGCTTAGGGCCGGGACAGGGGGGAAAACTGTTTTTA. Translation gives CASSLGPGQGGKLFL.

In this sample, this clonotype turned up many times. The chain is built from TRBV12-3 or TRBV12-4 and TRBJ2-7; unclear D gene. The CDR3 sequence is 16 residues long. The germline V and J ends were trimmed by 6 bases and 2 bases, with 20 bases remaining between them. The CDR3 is CASSANKGRSPYEQYF. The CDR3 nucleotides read TGTGCCAGCAGCGCCAATAAGGGCCGGAGCCCCTACGAGCAGTACTTC.

The CDR3 is CSAREDRGLQPQHF. DNA for the CDR3: TGCAGTGCTAGAGAGGACAGGGGTTTGCAGCCCCAGCATTTT. The V gene is TRBV20-1, the J gene TRBJ1-5; 9 bases agree with TRBD1. Germline V gene sequence: CDR1 DFQATT, CDR2 SNEGSKA (reference sequence). The length of the CDR3 is 14 residues. J was trimmed by 7 bases and V by 0 bases; bases with no gene match: 4.

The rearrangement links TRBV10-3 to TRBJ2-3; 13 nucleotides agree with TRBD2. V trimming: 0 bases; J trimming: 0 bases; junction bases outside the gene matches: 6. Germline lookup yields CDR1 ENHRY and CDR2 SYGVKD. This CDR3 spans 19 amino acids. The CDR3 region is CAISESWTSGSVSTDTQYF. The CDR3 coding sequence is TGTGCCATCAGTGAGTCCTGGACTAGCGGGAGTGTCAGCACAGATACGCAGTATTTT.

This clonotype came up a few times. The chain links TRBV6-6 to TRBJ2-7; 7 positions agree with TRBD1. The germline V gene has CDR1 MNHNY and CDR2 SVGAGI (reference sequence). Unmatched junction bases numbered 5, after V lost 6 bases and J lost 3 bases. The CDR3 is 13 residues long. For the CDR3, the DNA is TGTGCCAGCAGAACGGACAGGTACTACGAGCAGTACTTC. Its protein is CASRTDRYYEQYF.

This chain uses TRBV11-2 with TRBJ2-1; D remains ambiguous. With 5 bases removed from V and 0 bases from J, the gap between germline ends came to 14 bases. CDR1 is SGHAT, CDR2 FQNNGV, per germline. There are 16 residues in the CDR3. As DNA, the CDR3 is TGTGCCAGCAGCCCATGGGCTTCCTCCTCCTACAATGAGCAGTTCTTC. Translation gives CASSPWASSSYNEQFF. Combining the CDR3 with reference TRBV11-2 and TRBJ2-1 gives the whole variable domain EAGVAQSPRYKIIEKRQSVAFWCNPISGHATLYWYQQILGQGPKLLIQFQNNGVVDDSQLPKDRFSAERLKGVDSTLKIQPAKLEDSAVYLCASSPWASSSYNEQFFGPGTRLTVL.

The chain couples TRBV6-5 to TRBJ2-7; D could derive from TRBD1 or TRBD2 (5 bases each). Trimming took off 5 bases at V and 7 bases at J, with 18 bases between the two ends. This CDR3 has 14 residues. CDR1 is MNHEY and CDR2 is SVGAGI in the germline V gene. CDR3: CASSPRTWGEEQYF. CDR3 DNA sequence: TGTGCCAGCAGTCCGCGGACTTGGGGCGAGGAGCAGTACTTC.

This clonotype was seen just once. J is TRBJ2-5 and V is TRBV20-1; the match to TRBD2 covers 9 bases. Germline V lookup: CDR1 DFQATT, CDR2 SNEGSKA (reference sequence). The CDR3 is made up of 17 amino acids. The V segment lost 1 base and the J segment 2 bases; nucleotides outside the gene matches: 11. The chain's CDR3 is CSARVPGLAGPQETQYF. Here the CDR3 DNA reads TGCAGTGCTAGAGTCCCCGGGCTAGCGGGACCACAAGAGACCCAGTACTTC.

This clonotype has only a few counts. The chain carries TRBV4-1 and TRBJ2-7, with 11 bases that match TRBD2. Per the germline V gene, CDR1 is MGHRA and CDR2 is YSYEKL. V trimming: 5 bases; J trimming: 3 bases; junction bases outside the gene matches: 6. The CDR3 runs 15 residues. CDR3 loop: CASSLLLAGDYEQYF. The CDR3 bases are TGCGCCAGCAGCTTATTACTAGCGGGGGACTACGAGCAGTACTTC.

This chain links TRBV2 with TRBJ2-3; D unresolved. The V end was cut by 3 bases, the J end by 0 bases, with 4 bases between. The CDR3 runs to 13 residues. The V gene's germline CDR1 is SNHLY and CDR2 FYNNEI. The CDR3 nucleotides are TGTGCCAGCAGTGATCGGAGCACAGATACGCAGTATTTT. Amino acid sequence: CASSDRSTDTQYF.

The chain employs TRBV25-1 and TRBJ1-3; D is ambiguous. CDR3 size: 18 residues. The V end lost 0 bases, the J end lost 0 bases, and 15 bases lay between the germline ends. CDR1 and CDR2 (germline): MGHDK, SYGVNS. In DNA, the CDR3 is TGTGCCAGCAGTGAATACCGGTGGAGCGGGAGCTCTGGAAACACCATATATTTT. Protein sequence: CASSEYRWSGSSGNTIYF.

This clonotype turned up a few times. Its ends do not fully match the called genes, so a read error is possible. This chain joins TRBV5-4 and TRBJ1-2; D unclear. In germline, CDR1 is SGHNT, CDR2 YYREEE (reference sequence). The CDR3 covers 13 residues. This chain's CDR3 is CASSLPEGIGYTF. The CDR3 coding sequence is TGTGCTAGCAGCTTGCCCGAAGGGATCGGCTACACCTTC.

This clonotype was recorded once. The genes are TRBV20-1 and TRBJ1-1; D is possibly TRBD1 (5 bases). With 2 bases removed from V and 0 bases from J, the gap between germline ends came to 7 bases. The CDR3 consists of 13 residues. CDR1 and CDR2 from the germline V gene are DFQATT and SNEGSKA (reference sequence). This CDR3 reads CSARHRLNTEAFF. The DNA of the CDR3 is TGCAGTGCTAGACACAGGCTGAACACTGAAGCTTTCTTT.

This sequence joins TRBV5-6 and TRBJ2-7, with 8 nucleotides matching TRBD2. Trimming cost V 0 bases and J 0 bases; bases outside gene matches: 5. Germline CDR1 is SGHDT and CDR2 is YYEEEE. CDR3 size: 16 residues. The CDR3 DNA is TGTGCCAGCAGCTTGGTGGTACGGGAGGGCTCCTACGAGCAGTACTTC. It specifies CASSLVVREGSYEQYF.